This is a list of T cell receptor beta chains from one sample in a study of beta chain features in type 1 diabetes. The data were produced by immunoSEQ multiplex PCR, yet TCRdb's version contains in-frame clones alone and is incomplete. Of 160,000 or so clones listed, 50% to 70% are singletons. Source material: naive CD4+ T cells from blood. Receptor source: a man aged 25 to 45 with type 1 diabetes. Both conserved end residues are part of each CDR3. The D gene is left open where the match is weak. For some rows the clone size is stated as once, few or many, or as a class when expanded; others skip it.

>TRBJ2-3|NA|TRBV5-1|NA
CASSLVLSDTQYF
TGCGCCAGCAGCTTGGTATTATCAGATACGCAGTATTTT
>TRBJ2-5|TRBD1|TRBV28|NA
CASSLGQGEWETQYF
TGTGCCAGCAGTTTAGGCCAGGGGGAGTGGGAGACCCAGTACTTC
>TRBJ2-5|NA|TRBV30|few
CAWNRELRETQYF
TGTGCCTGGAACAGGGAATTACGAGAGACCCAGTACTTC
>TRBJ1-4|NA|TRBV13|NA
CASSLGPLNEKLFF
TGTGCCAGCAGCTTAGGTCCTTTAAATGAAAAACTGTTTTTT
>TRBJ1-2|NA|TRBV4-1|few
CASSQDAVNYGYTF
TGCGCCAGCAGCCAAGATGCGGTAAACTATGGCTACACCTTC
>TRBJ2-7|NA|TRBV29-1|NA
CSVEPDSSSYEQYF
TGCAGCGTTGAACCGGACAGTAGCTCCTACGAGCAGTACTTC
>TRBJ2-3|NA|TRBV7-9|few
CASSPLGGSTDTQYF
TGTGCCAGCAGCCCACTCGGGGGTAGCACAGATACGCAGTATTTT
>TRBJ2-1|NA|TRBV29-1|few
CSVRTDYNEQFF
TGCAGCGTTCGGACGGATTACAATGAGCAGTTCTTC
>TRBJ2-5|TRBD2|TRBV30|NA
CAWAPGLAGAEETQYF
TGTGCCTGGGCTCCGGGACTAGCGGGGGCAGAAGAGACCCAGTACTTC
>TRBJ1-2|NA|TRBV5-6|once
CASSPGRNYGYTF
TGTGCCAGCAGCCCGGGACGGAACTATGGCTACACCTTC
>TRBJ2-2|NA|TRBV29-1|once
CSVSSTNTGELFF
TGCAGCGTCTCGTCAACGAACACCGGGGAGCTGTTTTTT
>TRBJ2-4|NA|TRBV28|NA
CASSSQHLAKNIQYF
TGTGCCAGCAGTTCCCAACACCTAGCCAAAAACATTCAGTACTTC
>TRBJ2-3|TRBD2|TRBV7-2|once
CASSPPAGGPDTQYF
TGTGCCAGCAGCCCACCAGCGGGGGGGCCGGATACGCAGTATTTT
>TRBJ2-7|TRBD1|TRBV20-1|NA
CSRQGTYEQYF
TGCAGCCGACAGGGGACGTACGAGCAGTACTTC
>TRBJ2-7|TRBD1|TRBV29-1|few
CSASGQGAYEQYF
TGCAGCGCATCCGGACAGGGGGCCTACGAGCAGTACTTC
>TRBJ1-1|NA|TRBV13|few
CASSRFRGPEAFF
TGTGCCAGCAGCCGATTCCGCGGGCCAGAAGCTTTCTTT
>TRBJ2-5|NA|TRBV2|NA
CASRTLQETQYF
TGTGCCAGCAGAACATTACAAGAGACCCAGTACTTC
>TRBJ2-1|NA|TRBV18|NA
CASSPPSRGHEQFF
TGTGCCAGCTCACCCCCCAGCAGGGGCCATGAGCAGTTCTTC